Listed below are T cell receptor beta chains from one sample, sequenced in a study of regulatory T cells in long-lasting Graves disease. Using its own MiXCR run on the multiplex PCR reads, TCRdb lists one record per CDR3 protein. The sample has 530,000 or so distinct CDR3 sequences; approximately 16% are singletons. A further study also used this sample, focusing on T cells in Graves' hyperthyroidism and ophthalmopathy.

The specimen comprised peripheral blood mononuclear cells (PBMCs), sampled at new diagnosis, from a patient treated with antithyroid drugs. Receptors were obtained from a man younger than 35 with Graves disease. The CDR3 runs from the conserved cysteine through the conserved F or W. The order of the fields is clone size, D gene, CDR3 length, J gene, V gene, CDR3 DNA, CDR3 protein. D genes are given only for firm matches. Expanded clones are given a class, and other clones once, few, many or no size at all.

abundance: many; d_gene: .; len: 17; j_gene: TRBJ2-5; v_gene: TRBV6-5; CDR3nt: TGTGCCAGCAGTTACTCAGGGGGTCCAAGGCGGCAAGAGACCCAGTACTTC; CDR3aa: CASSYSGGPRRQETQYF
abundance: many; d_gene: TRBD1; len: 19; j_gene: TRBJ2-7; v_gene: TRBV12-3/TRBV12-4; CDR3nt: TGTGCCAGCAGTTTAGGGACAGGCTGGCAGACAGCCACAAACTACGAGCAGTACTTC; CDR3aa: CASSLGTGWQTATNYEQYF
abundance: many; d_gene: TRBD2; len: 16; j_gene: TRBJ2-1; v_gene: TRBV14; CDR3nt: TGTGCCAGCTCACCTGGACTAGCGGGGGCCTACAATGAGCAGTTCTTC; CDR3aa: CASSPGLAGAYNEQFF
abundance: .; d_gene: TRBD1; len: 17; j_gene: TRBJ2-1; v_gene: TRBV7-9; CDR3nt: TGTGCCAGCAGCTCCAGACAGGGCCCTATCCCCTACAATGAGCAGTTCTTC; CDR3aa: CASSSRQGPIPYNEQFF
abundance: many; d_gene: .; len: 12; j_gene: TRBJ2-1; v_gene: TRBV27; CDR3nt: TGTGCCAGCAGTCCACCTTCGGCTGAGCAGTTCTTC; CDR3aa: CASSPPSAEQFF
abundance: .; d_gene: TRBD2; len: 14; j_gene: TRBJ2-7; v_gene: TRBV9; CDR3nt: TGTGCCAGCGGCCTTGGGACTAGCGGTTACGAGCAGTACTTC; CDR3aa: CASGLGTSGYEQYF
abundance: many; d_gene: .; len: 12; j_gene: TRBJ1-2; v_gene: TRBV28; CDR3nt: TGTGCCAGCAGTTCGTCAATGAGGGGCTACACCTTC; CDR3aa: CASSSSMRGYTF
abundance: many; d_gene: .; len: 16; j_gene: TRBJ1-4; v_gene: TRBV19; CDR3nt: TGTGCCAGTAGTATTGGGCCAGGGACAACTAATGAAAAACTGTTTTTT; CDR3aa: CASSIGPGTTNEKLFF
abundance: many; d_gene: TRBD2; len: 15; j_gene: TRBJ2-1; v_gene: TRBV27; CDR3nt: TGTGCCAGCAGTTTAAAAGCGGGAGGGTTCAATGAGCAGTTCTTC; CDR3aa: CASSLKAGGFNEQFF
abundance: .; d_gene: .; len: 16; j_gene: TRBJ2-3; v_gene: TRBV2; CDR3nt: TGTGCCAGCAGTGACCGGGACTTATCTAGCACAGATACGCAGTATTTT; CDR3aa: CASSDRDLSSTDTQYF
abundance: few; d_gene: TRBD2; len: 14; j_gene: TRBJ2-1; v_gene: TRBV12-3/TRBV12-4; CDR3nt: TGTGCCAGCAGTTTTGTTAGCGGGTACAATGAGCAGTTCTTC; CDR3aa: CASSFVSGYNEQFF
abundance: many; d_gene: TRBD1; len: 15; j_gene: TRBJ1-1; v_gene: TRBV12-3/TRBV12-4; CDR3nt: TGTGCCAGCAGTCCGGGACAGGTCCTGAACACTGAAGCTTTCTTT; CDR3aa: CASSPGQVLNTEAFF
abundance: .; d_gene: TRBD1; len: 15; j_gene: TRBJ1-5; v_gene: TRBV27; CDR3nt: TGTGCCAGCAGACTGACAGGGACGGGCAATCAGCCCCAGCATTTT; CDR3aa: CASRLTGTGNQPQHF
abundance: few; d_gene: .; len: 14; j_gene: TRBJ2-2; v_gene: TRBV14; CDR3nt: TGTGCCAGCAGCCATGTGGGGGACACCGGGGAGCTGTTTTTT; CDR3aa: CASSHVGDTGELFF
abundance: .; d_gene: TRBD2; len: 16; j_gene: TRBJ2-1; v_gene: TRBV6-2/TRBV6-3; CDR3nt: TGTGCCAGCAGGAAGACTAGCGGGAGGAATACCTATGAGCAGTTCTTC; CDR3aa: CASRKTSGRNTYEQFF
abundance: many; d_gene: .; len: 13; j_gene: TRBJ2-3; v_gene: TRBV11-2; CDR3nt: TGTGCCAGCAGCCCACAAGCGGGAGATACGCAGTATTTT; CDR3aa: CASSPQAGDTQYF